This T cell receptor beta chain was recorded in a study of T-cell reconstitution after alpha-beta-depleted transplantation in children. Findings and caveats of the study: T-cell counts and diversity were attributed mostly to newly produced T cells one year after transplant. From surviving recipient T cells and thymic progenitors came the high day-60 TCRbeta diversity observed in some patients. The origin of alpha-beta T cells about two months after transplant was reportedly several hundred expanded graft clones.

The CDR3 has 13 residues. Germline-derived CDR1 and CDR2 are ENHRY and SYGVKD. Trimming took 4 bases from V and 3 from J, leaving 9 bases between them. The TCRbeta library was prepared with unique molecular identifiers. One entry per CDR3 protein, called by TCRdb with MiXCR from the PCR reads. The data contain 65,000 to 85,000 distinct CDR3 sequences, roughly a tenth of them singletons. In its sample, this clonotype was seen many times. Its antigen is still unknown. The V call is TRBV10-3, the J call TRBJ1-1; D not certain. The source material was PBMCs, sampled before TCRalphabeta/CD19-depleted stem cell transplant. This TCR came from a boy aged 10-17 years with acute myeloid leukemia, due to receive a stem cell transplant. As DNA, the CDR3 is TGTGCCATCAGTGTCGGGTCGGACACTGAAGCTTTCTTT. It translates to CAISVGSDTEAFF.